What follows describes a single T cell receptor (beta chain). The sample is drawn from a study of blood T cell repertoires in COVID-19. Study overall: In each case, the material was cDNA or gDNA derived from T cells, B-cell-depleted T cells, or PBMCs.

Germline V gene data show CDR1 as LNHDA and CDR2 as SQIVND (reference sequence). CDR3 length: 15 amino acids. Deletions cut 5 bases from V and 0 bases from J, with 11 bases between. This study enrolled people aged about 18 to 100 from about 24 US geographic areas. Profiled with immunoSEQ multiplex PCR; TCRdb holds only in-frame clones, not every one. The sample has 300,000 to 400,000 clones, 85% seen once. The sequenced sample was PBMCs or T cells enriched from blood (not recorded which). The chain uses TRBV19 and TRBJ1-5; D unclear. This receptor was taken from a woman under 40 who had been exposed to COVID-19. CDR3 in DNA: TGTGCCAGTAGTTTCGGCGGCCTTAGCAATCAGCCCCAGCATTTT. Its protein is CASSFGGLSNQPQHF.